One and the same sample provided the 22 T cell receptor beta chains below, sequenced in a study of vaccination and CD4 T cells after COVID-19. The study sequenced cultured CD4+ T cell DNA using the Oncomine TCR Beta short-read assay. TCRdb analysed the PCR reads with MiXCR anew, one entry per CDR3 protein. This sample yields 10,000 or so distinct CDR3 sequences, of which approximately 60% are seen a single time; roughly 13% belongs to the top ten. Documented treatment: approximately nine-day PBMC culture with coronavirus spike peptide pools or control peptides (ViraFEST assay). Antigens of these TCRs are unknown. Sequencing was performed on CD4+ T cells from blood, cultured in vitro. These receptors all stem from a human donor who had recovered from COVID-19.

The rearrangement uses TRBV28 and TRBJ2-3, with 7 nucleotides matching TRBD2. The V gene's germline CDR1 is MDHEN and CDR2 SYDVKM. Trimming at V came to 5 bases and at J to 9 bases, leaving 8 bases not matched to a gene. This CDR3 has 13 residues. The CDR3 here is CASSPTGGNTQYF. CDR3 coding DNA: TGTGCCAGCAGTCCAACCGGGGGGAACACGCAGTATTTT.

In this sample, this clonotype turned up a few times. The chain couples TRBV28 to TRBJ1-2; D call uncertain. V was trimmed by 8 bases and J by 8 bases, leaving 24 bases between them. CDR3 length: 15 amino acids. CDR1 MDHEN and CDR2 SYDVKM come from the germline V gene. This CDR3 reads CASFSRMSEAIGYTF. For the CDR3, the DNA is TGTGCCAGCTTTAGCCGGATGAGTGAAGCTATCGGCTACACCTTC.

The chain couples TRBV7-3 to TRBJ2-1; 7 nucleotides agree with TRBD2. Germline V lookup: CDR1 SGHTA, CDR2 FQGTGA. V was clipped by 5 bases and J by 8 bases; unmatched bases: 12. CDR3 size: 15 residues. The CDR3 loop is CASSPTSAIHHEQFF. The CDR3 nucleotides are TGTGCCAGCAGCCCTACTAGCGCCATACATCATGAGCAGTTCTTC.

V usage is TRBV5-1 and J usage is TRBJ2-5, with D maybe TRBD1 (5 bases). This CDR3 region has 15 residues. Germline CDR1 reads SGHRS; CDR2 reads YFSETQ. Trimming took off 3 bases at V and 1 base at J, with 13 bases between the two ends. The CDR3 here is CASSSPQGFQETQYF. The CDR3 DNA reads as TGCGCCAGCAGCTCACCCCAGGGATTCCAAGAGACCCAGTACTTC.

The V and J genes are TRBV15 and TRBJ1-1; no firm D call. V was shortened by 8 bases and J by 0 bases, with 7 bases between the two germline ends. Per the germline V gene, CDR1 is LNHNV and CDR2 is YYDKDF (reference sequence). The CDR3 runs to 12 residues. Written as DNA, the CDR3 is TGTGCCACCCGTGGATTGAACACTGAAGCTTTCTTT. It translates to CATRGLNTEAFF.

The rearrangement joins TRBV19 to TRBJ1-1; D gene ambiguous. The CDR3 is 14 amino acids. Trimming stripped 4 bases from V and 2 bases from J, with 11 bases between. The germline CDR1 and CDR2 sequences are LNHDA and SQIVND (reference sequence). The CDR3 nucleotides read TGTGCCAGTAGTAACGGTGGGGTAAACACTGAAGCTTTCTTT. Residues: CASSNGGVNTEAFF. Complete variable domain (other parts from reference TRBV19 and TRBJ1-1): DGGITQSPKYLFRKEGQNVTLSCEQNLNHDAMYWYRQDPGQGLRLIYYSQIVNDFQKGDIAEGYSVSREKKESFPLTVTSAQKNPTAFYLCASSNGGVNTEAFFGQGTRLTVV.

This CDR3 is CSARKSAGGSYNEQFF. CDR3 DNA: TGCAGTGCTAGGAAGTCGGCGGGAGGGTCCTACAATGAGCAGTTCTTC. The chain couples TRBV20-1 to TRBJ2-1, with 9 nucleotides matching TRBD2. Trimming at V came to 3 bases and at J to 1 base, leaving 7 bases not matched to a gene. Germline assignment: CDR1 DFQATT and CDR2 SNEGSKA (reference sequence). The CDR3 is 16 residues long.

Written as DNA, the CDR3 is TGTGCCAGCAGCATTAGTCGTACTGAAGCTTTCTTT. Translation gives CASSISRTEAFF. This chain connects TRBV7-8 to TRBJ1-1; no firm D call. The CDR3 totals 12 residues. Deletions cut 5 bases from V and 5 bases from J, with 9 bases between. Germline V gene lookup returns CDR1 SGHVS and CDR2 FQNEAQ.

The gene calls are TRBV7-2 and TRBJ2-2; TRBD2 aligns across 9 bases. This CDR3 spans 17 amino acids. Trimming removed 2 bases from V and 7 bases from J; junction bases left unmatched: 11. CDR1 and CDR2 (germline): SGHTA, FQGNSA. CDR3 region: CASSLYPGTSLGGELFF. As DNA, the CDR3 is TGTGCCAGCAGCTTATACCCCGGGACTAGCCTGGGCGGGGAGCTGTTTTTT.

This chain connects TRBV7-2 to TRBJ2-5, with 8 bases identical to TRBD2. Germline trimming cut 5 bases from V and 1 base from J; bases unmatched to any gene: 9. Germline V gives CDR1 SGHTA, CDR2 FQGNSA. The CDR3 sequence is 16 residues long. The CDR3 protein is CASSLLGLASQETQYF. The CDR3 DNA reads as TGTGCCAGCAGCCTCCTTGGACTAGCCAGCCAAGAGACCCAGTACTTC.

This clonotype showed up just a few times. The chain employs TRBV20-1 and TRBJ1-4; 7 bases align to TRBD1. Trimming took 3 bases from V and 8 from J; bases not matched to a gene: 6. This CDR3 has 13 amino acids. CDR1 is DFQATT and CDR2 is SNEGSKA in the germline V gene (reference sequence). The CDR3 coding sequence is TGCAGTGCTAGTAAGGGGGCGCAGGAAAAACTGTTTTTT. Its protein product is CSASKGAQEKLFF.

V usage is TRBV20-1 and J usage is TRBJ2-1; 16 bases agree with TRBD2. CDR1 DFQATT and CDR2 SNEGSKA come from the germline V gene (reference sequence). The CDR3 is 16 amino acids. V lost 5 bases and J lost 6; bases outside the gene matches: 7. The CDR3 DNA sequence: TGCAGTGCTCAGGGACTAGCGGGAGGGCTTCGCAATGAGCAGTTCTTC. As protein: CSAQGLAGGLRNEQFF.

The chain combines TRBV5-4 with TRBJ2-2; D is ambiguous. The CDR3 runs to 15 residues. Germline CDR1 is SGHNT and CDR2 is YYREEE (reference sequence). Trimming removed 2 bases at V and 0 bases at J, with 8 bases between. The chain's CDR3 is CASSFWSANTGELFF. In nucleotides, the CDR3 is TGTGCCAGCAGCTTCTGGTCCGCGAACACCGGGGAGCTGTTTTTT.

This sequence joins TRBV2 and TRBJ2-7, with D uncertain. The germline gives CDR1 SNHLY, CDR2 FYNNEI. This CDR3 has 13 residues. Trimming cost V 6 bases and J 3 bases, with 12 bases left between them. The CDR3 loop reads CASSPTGYYEQYF. The CDR3 nucleotides read TGTGCCAGCAGCCCGACTGGATACTACGAGCAGTACTTC.

V gene TRBV20-1 combines with J gene TRBJ2-3, with 8 bases matching TRBD2. The J segment lost 4 bases and the V segment lost 7 bases, leaving 10 bases of the junction unmatched. The germline V gene has CDR1 DFQATT and CDR2 SNEGSKA (reference sequence). The CDR3 consists of 14 residues. CDR3 bases: TGCAGTGGGAACGGGAGGGCCTCGGCAGATACGCAGTATTTT. This codes for CSGNGRASADTQYF.

The chain carries TRBV11-2 and TRBJ1-2; 9 bases map to TRBD1. Trimming cost V 5 bases and J 4 bases; bases outside gene matches: 2. The CDR3 runs 13 residues. Germline V lookup: CDR1 SGHAT, CDR2 FQNNGV. CDR3 DNA: TGTGCCAGCAGCGAGGGACAGGGCTATGGCTACACCTTC. Translating gives CASSEGQGYGYTF.

This clonotype was detected only once. The rearrangement joins TRBV6-1 to TRBJ2-5, with D possibly being TRBD1 (6 bases). The J call may be in error: the DNA end matches TRBJ2-4 better. Germline V CDR1 and CDR2: MNHNS, SASEGT. There are 13 residues in the CDR3. CDR3 region: CASSELGGYIQYF. CDR3 coding DNA: TGTGCCAGCAGTGAATTAGGGGGTTACATTCAGTACTTC.

This chain uses TRBV6-2 or TRBV6-3 with TRBJ2-7; possibly TRBD1 or TRBD2 for D (5 bases each). The CDR3 has 15 residues. Germline V lookup: CDR1 MNHEY, CDR2 SVGEGT. With 0 bases removed from V and 3 bases from J, the gap between germline ends came to 12 bases. The DNA of the CDR3 is TGTGCCAGCAGTTACTCAGGGACGAAAGACTACGAGCAGTACTTC. Its protein is CASSYSGTKDYEQYF.

The rearrangement uses TRBV7-8 and TRBJ1-3, with D unclear. V lost 0 bases to trimming and J lost 0 bases, with 12 bases between them. Germline CDR1 SGHVS, CDR2 FQNEAQ. The CDR3 has 17 residues. The chain's CDR3 is CASSLARWKSSGNTIYF. As DNA, the CDR3 is TGTGCCAGCAGCTTAGCGCGATGGAAAAGCTCTGGAAACACCATATATTTT.

The chain carries TRBV28 and TRBJ2-1, with D maybe TRBD1 (6 bases). The CDR3 has 14 residues. CDR1 and CDR2 (germline): MDHEN, SYDVKM. V gave up 7 bases and J gave up 6 bases, with 16 bases separating them. CDR3 in amino acids: CASNTQTRGNEQFF. The CDR3 region has the DNA TGTGCCAGCAATACCCAGACCAGGGGCAATGAGCAGTTCTTC.

This chain uses TRBV7-2 with TRBJ2-3; no reliable D call. The V gene's germline CDR1 is SGHTA and CDR2 FQGNSA. There are 16 residues in the CDR3. Trimming took 0 bases from V and 5 from J, leaving 15 bases between them. CDR3 nucleotides: TGTGCCAGCAGCTTAGCGTCTTCGCTAGTCGGAGATACGCAGTATTTT. This gives the protein CASSLASSLVGDTQYF.

This chain uses TRBV10-3 with TRBJ2-5; D uncertain. CDR1 is ENHRY and CDR2 is SYGVKD in the germline V gene. The CDR3 totals 15 residues. Trimming cost V 5 bases and J 4 bases, with 17 bases left between them. The DNA for the CDR3 is TGTGCCATCAGTTCTAATGACCCACGTCGAGAGACCCAGTACTTC. Translation gives CAISSNDPRRETQYF.